This T cell receptor beta chain was sequenced for a study of shared clonotypes between healthy human individuals. There are 16 residues in the CDR3. V shed 4 bases and J 4 bases; nucleotides not matched to a gene: 7. CDR1 is SGDLS and CDR2 is YYNGEE in the germline V gene. Sequencing used immunoSEQ multiplex PCR; TCRdb keeps in-frame clones, though not all of them. The sample carries about 1 million clones, around 75% recorded once. The J gene is TRBJ2-2, the V gene TRBV9, with TRBD1 identical over 10 bases. The source of this sequence is a man aged 18 to 29 in good health. Input material: memory CD4+ T cells sorted from blood. Subset of the sample: CD45RA-negative fraction. Here the CDR3 reads CASSPSGTGATGELFF. CDR3 DNA sequence: TGTGCCAGCAGCCCTTCCGGGACAGGGGCCACCGGGGAGCTGTTTTTT.